This T cell receptor beta chain was observed in a study of blood T cells in healthy people across ages. Findings and caveats of the study: Estimates of diversity drawn from one million T cells were considered underestimates. Higher diversity and more naive CD4+ cells were features of long-lived donors, compared to aged donors. Roughly linear age-related decline in beta diversity appeared, significant by age around 36.

Concerning this clonotype: Its target is not known.

A second PCR of 7 to 11 cycles used a sample-barcoded 5' primer and a J-beta primer mix. TCRdb reprocessed the 5' RACE reads via MiXCR and lists one record per CDR3 protein. The repertoire holds roughly 900,000 distinct CDR3 sequences, with roughly 50% as singletons. Germline CDR1 is LGHNA and CDR2 is YNFKEQ. Trimming at V came to 3 bases and at J to 0 bases, leaving 4 bases not matched to a gene. The CDR3 contains 15 residues. Samples each had at least 5 micrograms of total RNA extracted. Source material: blood. The chain carries TRBV4-2 and TRBJ1-1; 7 nucleotides line up with TRBD1. The sequence was obtained from a young man in good health. The CDR3 region is CASSHLGQMNTEAFF. CDR3 nucleotide sequence: TGTGCCAGCAGCCACCTGGGACAGATGAACACTGAAGCTTTCTTT.